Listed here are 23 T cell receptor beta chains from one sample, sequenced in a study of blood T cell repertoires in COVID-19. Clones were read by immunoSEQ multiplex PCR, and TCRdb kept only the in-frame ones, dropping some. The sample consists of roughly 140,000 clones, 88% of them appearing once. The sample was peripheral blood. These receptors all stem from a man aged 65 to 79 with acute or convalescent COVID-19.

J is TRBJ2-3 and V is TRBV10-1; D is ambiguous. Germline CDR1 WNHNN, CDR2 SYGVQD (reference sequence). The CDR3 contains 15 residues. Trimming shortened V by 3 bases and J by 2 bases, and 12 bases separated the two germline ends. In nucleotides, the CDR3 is TGCGCCAGCAGTGAAGAGGTAGCCCTCACAGATACGCAGTATTTT. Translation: CASSEEVALTDTQYF.

CDR3 nucleotide sequence: TGTGCCAGCAAAACTAGCGGGGCCGCAGATACGCAGTATTTT. Its protein is CASKTSGAADTQYF. V gene TRBV11-2 combines with J gene TRBJ2-3; TRBD2 matches 10 bases. The germline V gene has CDR1 SGHAT and CDR2 FQNNGV. V lost 7 bases and J lost 4; bases outside the gene matches: 5. The CDR3 is made up of 14 amino acids.

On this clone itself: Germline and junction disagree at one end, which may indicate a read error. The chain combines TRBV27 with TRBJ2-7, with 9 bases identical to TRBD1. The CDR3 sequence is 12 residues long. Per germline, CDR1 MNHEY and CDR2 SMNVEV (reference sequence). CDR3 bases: TGTGCCAGCAGTACCCCGGGACAGGGCAAACACTTC. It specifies CASSTPGQGKHF.

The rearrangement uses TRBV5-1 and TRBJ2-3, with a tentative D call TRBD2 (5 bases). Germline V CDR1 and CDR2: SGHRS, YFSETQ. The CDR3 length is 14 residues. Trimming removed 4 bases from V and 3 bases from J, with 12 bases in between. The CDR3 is CASSPLEGTDTQYF. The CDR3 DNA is TGCGCCAGCAGCCCCCTCGAGGGAACAGATACGCAGTATTTT.

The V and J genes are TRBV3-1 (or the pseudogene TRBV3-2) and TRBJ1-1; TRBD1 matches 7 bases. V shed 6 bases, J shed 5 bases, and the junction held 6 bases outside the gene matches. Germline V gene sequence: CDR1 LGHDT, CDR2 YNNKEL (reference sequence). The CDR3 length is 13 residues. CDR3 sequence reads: CASRKQGYTEAFF. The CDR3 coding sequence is TGTGCCAGCAGAAAACAGGGGTATACTGAAGCTTTCTTT.

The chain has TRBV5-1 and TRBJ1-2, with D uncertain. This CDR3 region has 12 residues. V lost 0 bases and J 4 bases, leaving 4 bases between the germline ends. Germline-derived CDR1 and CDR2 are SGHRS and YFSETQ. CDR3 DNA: TGCGCCAGCAGCTTGGACACCTATGGCTACACCTTC. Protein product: CASSLDTYGYTF.

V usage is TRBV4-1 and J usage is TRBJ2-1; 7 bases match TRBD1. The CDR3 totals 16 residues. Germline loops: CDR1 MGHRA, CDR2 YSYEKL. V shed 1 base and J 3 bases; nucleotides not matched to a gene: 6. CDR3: CASSQVGQVGYNEQFF. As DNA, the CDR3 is TGCGCCAGCAGCCAAGTCGGACAGGTAGGCTACAATGAGCAGTTCTTC.

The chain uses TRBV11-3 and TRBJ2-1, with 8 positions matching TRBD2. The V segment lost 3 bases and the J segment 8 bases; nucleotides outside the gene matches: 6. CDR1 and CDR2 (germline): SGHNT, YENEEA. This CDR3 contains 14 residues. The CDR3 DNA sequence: TGTGCCAGCAGCTTCAGCGGGAGCGGGCATGAGCAGTTCTTC. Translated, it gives CASSFSGSGHEQFF.

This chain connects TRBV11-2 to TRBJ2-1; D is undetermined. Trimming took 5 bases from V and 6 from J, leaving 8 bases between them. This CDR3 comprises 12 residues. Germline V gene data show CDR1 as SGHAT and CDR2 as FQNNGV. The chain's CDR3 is CASSQSPNEQFF. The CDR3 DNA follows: TGTGCCAGCAGCCAATCCCCCAATGAGCAGTTCTTC. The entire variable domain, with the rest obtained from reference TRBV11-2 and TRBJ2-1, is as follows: EAGVAQSPRYKIIEKRQSVAFWCNPISGHATLYWYQQILGQGPKLLIQFQNNGVVDDSQLPKDRFSAERLKGVDSTLKIQPAKLEDSAVYLCASSQSPNEQFFGPGTRLTVL.

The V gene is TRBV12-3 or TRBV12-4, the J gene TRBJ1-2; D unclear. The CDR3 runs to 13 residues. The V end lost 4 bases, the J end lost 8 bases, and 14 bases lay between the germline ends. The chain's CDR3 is CASSYPGTEGYTF. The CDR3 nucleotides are TGTGCCAGCAGTTACCCGGGAACTGAGGGCTACACCTTC.

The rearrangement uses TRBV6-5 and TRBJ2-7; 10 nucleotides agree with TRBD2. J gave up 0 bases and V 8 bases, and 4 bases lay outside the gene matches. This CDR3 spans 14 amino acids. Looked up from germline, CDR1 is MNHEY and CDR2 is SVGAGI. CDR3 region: CASGTSGTSYEQYF. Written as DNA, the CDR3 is TGTGCCAGCGGTACTAGCGGGACCTCCTACGAGCAGTACTTC.

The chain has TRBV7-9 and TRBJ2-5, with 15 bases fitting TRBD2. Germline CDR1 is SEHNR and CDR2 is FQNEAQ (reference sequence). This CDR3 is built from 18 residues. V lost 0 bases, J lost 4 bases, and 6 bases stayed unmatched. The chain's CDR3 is CASSLAYGLAGGRETQYF. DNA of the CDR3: TGTGCCAGCAGCTTAGCGTACGGACTAGCGGGGGGGCGAGAGACCCAGTACTTC.

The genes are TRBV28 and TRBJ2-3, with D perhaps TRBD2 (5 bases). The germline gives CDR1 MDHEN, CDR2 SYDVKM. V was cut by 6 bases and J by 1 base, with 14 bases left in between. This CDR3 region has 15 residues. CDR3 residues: CASRLGSYRTDTQYF. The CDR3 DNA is TGTGCCAGCAGACTAGGAAGCTATCGCACAGATACGCAGTATTTT.

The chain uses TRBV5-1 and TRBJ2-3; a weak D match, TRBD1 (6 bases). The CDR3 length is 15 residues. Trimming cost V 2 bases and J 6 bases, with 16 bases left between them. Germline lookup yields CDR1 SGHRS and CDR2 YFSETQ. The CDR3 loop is CASSFLQGSPDTQYF. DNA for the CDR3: TGCGCCAGCAGCTTTCTACAGGGTTCCCCCGATACGCAGTATTTT.

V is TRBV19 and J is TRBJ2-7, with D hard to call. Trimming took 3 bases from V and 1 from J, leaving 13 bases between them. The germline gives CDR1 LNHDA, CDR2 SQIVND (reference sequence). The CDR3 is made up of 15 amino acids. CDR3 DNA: TGTGCCAGTAGTATTAACGTCGGTCCTTCCTACGAGCAGTACTTC. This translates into CASSINVGPSYEQYF.

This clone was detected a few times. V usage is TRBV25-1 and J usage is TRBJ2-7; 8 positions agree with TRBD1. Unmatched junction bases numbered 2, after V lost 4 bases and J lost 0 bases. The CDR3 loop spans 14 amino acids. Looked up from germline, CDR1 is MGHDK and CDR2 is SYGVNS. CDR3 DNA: TGTGCCAGCAGTGGGACAGGGCTCTCCTACGAGCAGTACTTC. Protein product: CASSGTGLSYEQYF.

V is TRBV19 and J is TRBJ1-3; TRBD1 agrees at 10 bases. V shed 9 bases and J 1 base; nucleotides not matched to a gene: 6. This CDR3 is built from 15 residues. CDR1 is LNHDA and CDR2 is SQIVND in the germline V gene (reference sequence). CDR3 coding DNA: TGTGCCAGCGGACAGGGGGTTCATTCTGGAAACACCATATATTTT. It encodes CASGQGVHSGNTIYF.

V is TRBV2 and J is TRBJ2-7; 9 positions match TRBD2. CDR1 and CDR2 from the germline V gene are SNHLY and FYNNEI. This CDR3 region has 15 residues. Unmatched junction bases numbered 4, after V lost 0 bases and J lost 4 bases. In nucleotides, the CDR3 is TGTGCCAGCAGTGAAGCTAGCGGGAGAAGATACGAGCAGTACTTC. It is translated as CASSEASGRRYEQYF.

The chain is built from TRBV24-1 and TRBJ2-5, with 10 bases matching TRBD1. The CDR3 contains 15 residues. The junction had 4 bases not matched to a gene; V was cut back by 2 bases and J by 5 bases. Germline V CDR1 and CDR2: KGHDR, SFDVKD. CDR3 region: CATSDSRTGGETQYF. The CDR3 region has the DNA TGTGCCACCAGTGATTCTAGGACAGGGGGGGAGACCCAGTACTTC.

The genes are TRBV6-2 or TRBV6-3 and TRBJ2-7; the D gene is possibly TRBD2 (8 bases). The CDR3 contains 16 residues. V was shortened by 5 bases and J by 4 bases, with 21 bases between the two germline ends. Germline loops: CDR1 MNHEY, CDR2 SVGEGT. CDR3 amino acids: CASSARGGSGGYEQYF. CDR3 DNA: TGTGCCAGCAGTGCCCGAGGGGGCAGCGGGGGTTACGAGCAGTACTTC.

The CDR3: CASSWGGEQYF. The CDR3 coding sequence is TGTGCCAGCAGTTGGGGCGGCGAGCAGTACTTC. This sequence joins TRBV27 and TRBJ2-7, with D possibly being TRBD1 (5 bases). The ends were cut back, 4 bases at V and 6 bases at J, with 7 bases in the middle. Germline V gives CDR1 MNHEY, CDR2 SMNVEV (reference sequence). The CDR3 is made up of 11 amino acids.

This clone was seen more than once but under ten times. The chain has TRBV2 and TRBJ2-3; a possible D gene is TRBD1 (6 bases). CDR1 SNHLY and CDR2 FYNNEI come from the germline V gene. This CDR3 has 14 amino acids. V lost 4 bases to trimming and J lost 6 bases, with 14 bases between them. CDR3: CASSGSTGKDTQYF. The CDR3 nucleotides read TGTGCCAGCAGTGGTTCTACAGGGAAGGATACGCAGTATTTT.

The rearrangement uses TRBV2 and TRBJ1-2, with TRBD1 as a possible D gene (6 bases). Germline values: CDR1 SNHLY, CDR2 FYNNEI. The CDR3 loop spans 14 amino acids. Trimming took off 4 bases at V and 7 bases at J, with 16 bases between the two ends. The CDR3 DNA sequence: TGTGCCAGCAGTGCGCTACAGGGTGCGGGTGGCTACACCTTC. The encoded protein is CASSALQGAGGYTF.